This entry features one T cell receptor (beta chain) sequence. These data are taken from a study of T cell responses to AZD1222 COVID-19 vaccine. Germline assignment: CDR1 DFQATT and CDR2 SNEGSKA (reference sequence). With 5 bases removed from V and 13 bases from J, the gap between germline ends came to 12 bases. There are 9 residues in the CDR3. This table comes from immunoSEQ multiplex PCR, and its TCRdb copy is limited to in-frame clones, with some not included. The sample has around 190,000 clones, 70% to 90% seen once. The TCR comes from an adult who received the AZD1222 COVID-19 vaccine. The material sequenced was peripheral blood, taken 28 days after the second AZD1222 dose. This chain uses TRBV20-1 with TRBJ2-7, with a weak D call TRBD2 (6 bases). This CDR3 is CSAGGSHYF. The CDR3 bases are TGCAGTGCTGGGGGGAGCCACTACTTC.